This TCR beta chain emerged from a study of blood T cell repertoires in COVID-19 (TCRdb year 2020). Study-level background: The collaborator samples originated in the United States, Italy and Spain and spanned the acute and convalescent phases of COVID-19. The dataset comprised deeply sampled blood TCRbeta repertoires from subjects exposed to, actively infected with, or recovered from COVID-19. Samples were obtained from the ongoing ImmuneRACE study (first 160 participants) and from about 1,300 subjects provided by 6 global collaborators. Where available, HLA class I and class II types were taken from metadata supplied by the sample provider and were not determined by assay-based typing. A de-identified subject ID, COVID-19 status, age in years and sex were almost always included in the sample metadata. The prospective study material was composed of cDNA or gDNA derived from T cells, B-cell-depleted T cells, or PBMCs. The repertoires were released in a freely available public database meant as a resource for research on the immune response to SARS-CoV-2.

With regard to this clone: It has no known antigen specificity. Qualities for individual bases were not recorded, and no much larger clone is one base off.

The immunoSEQ Assay, a bias-controlled multiplex PCR, was used to amplify TCRbeta CDR3 regions from genomic DNA. The authors processed their data as follows. Within the assay, amplification of reference gene primers was used to estimate how many nucleated cells each sample contained. Sequence reads were collapsed and filtered to measure the absolute abundance of every unique TCRbeta CDR3 rearrangement. Productive Simpson clonality was computed per sample as the square root of Simpson's diversity index over productive rearrangements. TCRdb limited this immuneACCESS table to in-frame rearrangements with V and J called. A share of clones is missing; checked studies link under half to unresolved V genes, and the rest is unexplained. V, J and clone size were drawn from that table, and D and trimming were deduced from the DNA. This sample lists roughly 75,000 clones; around 85% were detected once. The leading ten clones occupy around a tenth of the sample.

The paper as a whole reports these results and caveats: The amount of clinical and demographic metadata varied by source and participant and was provided uncurated.

At one collaborating source in Seattle, patients were enrolled during active infection and were followed longitudinally through the course of disease. Each collaborating institution followed its own protocols to collect whole blood in K2EDTA tubes. For TCRbeta analysis, collaborator samples were shipped as frozen whole blood, as isolated PBMCs, or as DNA extracted from either sample type. The CDR3 holds 14 amino acids from the cysteine to the phenylalanine. Only the CDR3 region is kept as DNA, spanning 42 bases read in frame from base 1. V and J lose 3 bases and 4 bases, and a span of 13 bases separates them. According to the germline V gene (reference sequence), CDR1 reads SEHNR and CDR2 reads FQNEAQ.

The source of this sequence is a man aged 50-60 years with COVID-19, enrolled during active disease. The sample was peripheral blood. This sequence uses TRBV7-9 and TRBJ2-7; TRBD2 might be the D gene, on 6 matching bases. The nucleotide sequence reads as follows: TGTGCCAGCAGCTTGGACGGAGGGATGTACGAGCAGTACTTC. This sequence encodes CASSLDGGMYEQYF.